These 6 T cell receptor beta chains came from one sample sequenced in a study (dated by TCRdb to between 2014 and 2016). Libraries were prepared through 5' RACE. These reads were obtained on an Illumina MiSeq. TCRdb passed the public sequencing reads through fastp at Q25 and MiXCR, retaining productive beta sequences. Merged by CDR3 protein, the rows form single entries marked with the most common genes and DNA. In this sample the table shows about 5,900 distinct CDR3 sequences, roughly two thirds of which occur a single time. In total, the top ten clones hold around 3.8% of the sample. The sample taken for sequencing was memory CD4+ T cells sorted from a lymph node. What the cell subset or site label conveys for this sample: memory CD4+ T cells, CD4+CD45RO+CD25-. The receptors derive from a female donor with breast cancer.

CDR3 protein: CALGTSGSNEQFF. The CDR3 DNA is TGTGCCCTCGGGACTAGCGGGAGCAATGAGCAGTTCTTC. The V call is TRBV2, the J call TRBJ2-1, with 14 bases aligning to TRBD2. The CDR3 is 13 residues long. CDR1 is SNHLY, CDR2 FYNNEI, per germline. V shed 11 bases and J 6 bases; nucleotides not matched to a gene: 3. The full variable domain, rest sourced from reference TRBV2 and TRBJ2-1, is EPEVTQTPSHQVTQMGQEVILRCVPISNHLYFYWYRQILGQKVEFLVSFYNNEISEKSEIFDDQFSVERPDGSNFTLKIRSTKLEDSAMYFCALGTSGSNEQFFGPGTRLTVL.

The chain links TRBV9 to TRBJ2-5; the match to TRBD1 covers 7 bases. Trimming removed 4 bases from V and 4 bases from J; junction bases left unmatched: 10. CDR1 and CDR2 from the germline V gene are SGDLS and YYNGEE. This CDR3 region has 15 residues. CDR3 in amino acids: CASSTAGGVGETQYF. CDR3 DNA sequence: TGTGCCAGCAGCACCGCAGGGGGAGTTGGAGAGACCCAGTACTTC.

The chain links TRBV6-6 to TRBJ1-5; D is perhaps TRBD1 (5 bases). The CDR3 has 16 amino acids. Germline CDR1 and CDR2: MNHNY and SVGAGI (reference sequence). V lost 0 bases, J lost 2 bases, and 11 bases lay in between. The DNA for the CDR3 is TGTGCCAGCAGTTACTCGACGGGAGGGGGCAATCAGCCCCAGCATTTT. It encodes CASSYSTGGGNQPQHF.

The rearrangement joins TRBV20-1 to TRBJ1-5; D possibly corresponds to TRBD1 (6 bases). CDR1 is DFQATT, CDR2 SNEGSKA, per germline (reference sequence). V was clipped by 6 bases and J by 2 bases, with 11 bases between them. CDR3 length: 13 residues. The CDR3 is CSARGRGNQPQHF. CDR3 in DNA: TGCAGTGCCAGGGGACGGGGCAATCAGCCCCAGCATTTT.

The rearrangement joins TRBV4-1 to TRBJ2-5; D is possibly TRBD2 (5 bases). This CDR3 contains 19 residues. CDR1 is MGHRA and CDR2 is YSYEKL in the germline V gene. Trimming shortened V by 0 bases and J by 2 bases, and 22 bases separated the two germline ends. CDR3 nucleotides: TGCGCCAGCAGCCAAGATCCACGATTGGCGGGCGCAGTTCAAGAGACCCAGTACTTC. This gives the protein CASSQDPRLAGAVQETQYF.

The rearrangement links TRBV7-2 to TRBJ1-1, with 8 bases identical to TRBD1. The CDR3 totals 14 residues. V trimming: 5 bases; J trimming: 4 bases; junction bases outside the gene matches: 6. The germline CDR1 and CDR2 sequences are SGHTA and FQGNSA. The CDR3 DNA sequence: TGTGCCAGCAGCCACCAAGGACAGGGCACTGAAGCTTTCTTT. This translates into CASSHQGQGTEAFF.